The 31 T cell receptor beta chains in this list originate from one sample, sequenced in a study of regulatory T cells in long-lasting Graves disease. Investigators prepared the TCR beta libraries by applying iRepertoire HTBI primers and Arm-PCR of CDR3 regions. TCRdb reanalysed the multiplex PCR reads using MiXCR and keeps one entry per CDR3 protein. The sample has nearly 350,000 distinct CDR3 sequences; around a fifth are singletons. The time point was: persistent/refractory GD, antithyroid drugs over 5 years with positive TRAb. From RNA extracted from PBMCs, the TCR library was made. The sequencing used peripheral blood mononuclear cells (PBMCs), collected when the disease was refractory, from a patient treated with antithyroid drugs. The receptor set was obtained from a female donor with Graves disease.

This clonotype was counted between two and nine times. The V and J genes are TRBV6-2 or TRBV6-3 and TRBJ1-2; no reliable D call. This CDR3 region has 13 residues. Germline-derived CDR1 and CDR2 are MNHEY and SVGEGT. Between the trimmed V and J ends, which lost 4 bases and 2 bases, there was a span of 8 bases. The CDR3 loop is CASSSAVNYGYTF. The DNA for the CDR3 is TGTGCCAGCAGTTCGGCGGTGAACTATGGCTACACCTTC.

Remarks on this clonotype: Being one base from a much bigger clone, this may be a read error. The CDR3 DNA is TGCGCCAGCAGCTTGGCCACAGGGAATCATGGCTACACCTTC. As protein: CASSLATGNHGYTF. V and J are TRBV5-1 and TRBJ1-2; D possibly corresponds to TRBD1 (6 bases). Trimming removed 0 bases from V and 6 bases from J, with 12 bases in between. Germline assignment: CDR1 SGHRS and CDR2 YFSETQ. CDR3 length: 14 residues.

This clonotype was seen a handful of times. CDR3: CASSAYRGWDTEAFF. CDR3 DNA sequence: TGTGCCAGCAGCGCCTACAGGGGCTGGGACACTGAAGCTTTCTTT. The gene calls are TRBV5-5 and TRBJ1-1; TRBD1 aligns across 7 bases. J gave up 3 bases and V 4 bases, and 9 bases lay outside the gene matches. The CDR3 has 15 residues. CDR1 and CDR2 from the germline V gene are SGHKS and YYEKEE (reference sequence).

The gene calls are TRBV4-3 and TRBJ1-5; 7 bases fit TRBD1. CDR3 length equals 15 residues. V trimming: 3 bases; J trimming: 3 bases; junction bases outside the gene matches: 5. Per germline, CDR1 LGHNA and CDR2 YSLEER. CDR3 loop: CASSHRQGPNQPQHF. The CDR3 bases are TGCGCCAGCAGCCATAGACAGGGTCCCAATCAGCCCCAGCATTTT.

The gene calls are TRBV6-2 or TRBV6-3 and TRBJ2-7; D is possibly TRBD1 (5 bases). The CDR3 sequence is 14 residues long. Trimming left V 5 bases short and J 7 bases short, with 18 bases between. In germline, CDR1 is MNHEY, CDR2 SVGEGT. CDR3 sequence reads: CASSQGHPVGEQYF. DNA for the CDR3: TGTGCCAGCAGTCAGGGCCATCCGGTTGGTGAGCAGTACTTC.

The gene calls are TRBV30 and TRBJ1-1; D gene uncertain. The CDR3 is 13 residues long. Trimming removed 4 bases at V and 0 bases at J, with 9 bases between. CDR1 is GTSNPN, CDR2 SVGIG, per germline (reference sequence). This CDR3 is CAWTAQMNTEAFF. The CDR3 bases are TGTGCCTGGACCGCTCAAATGAACACTGAAGCTTTCTTT.

In the case of this clonotype: A read error may produce the germline difference seen at one junction end. The chain couples TRBV20-1 to TRBJ1-4; D unclear. The CDR3 spans 18 residues. From germline, CDR1 is DFQATT and CDR2 SNEGSKA (reference sequence). CDR3 nucleotides: TGCAGTGCTGGAGATCTCACCGAACCGGGCAGAAGAAATGAAAAACTGTTTTTT. Translation: CSAGDLTEPGRRNEKLFF.

This sequence joins TRBV12-3 or TRBV12-4 and TRBJ2-1; TRBD2 agrees at 12 bases. This CDR3 has 17 residues. J lost 4 bases, V lost 4 bases, and 8 bases had no gene match. The CDR3 bases are TGTGCCAGCAGTTCCGGACTAGCGGGGCTTTCTTACAATGAGCAGTTCTTC. This sequence encodes CASSSGLAGLSYNEQFF.

The V call is TRBV20-1, the J call TRBJ2-1, with TRBD2 matching over 11 bases. The CDR3 has 14 residues. The germline gives CDR1 DFQATT, CDR2 SNEGSKA (reference sequence). The junction had 4 bases not matched to a gene; V was cut back by 5 bases and J by 4 bases. The DNA of the CDR3 is TGCAGTGCTCGGGGACTAGCGGAATACAATGAGCAGTTCTTC. Translating gives CSARGLAEYNEQFF.

A note on this clonotype: A much more abundant neighbour one base away suggests this may be a read error. The chain combines TRBV6-2 or TRBV6-3 with TRBJ1-4; possibly TRBD1 for D (5 bases). This CDR3 region has 15 residues. Per the germline V gene, CDR1 is MNHEY and CDR2 is SVGEGT. The CDR3 nucleotides are TGTGCCAGCAGTTACTCGGACAACTTTAATGAAAAACTGTCTTTT. Translation gives CASSYSDNFNEKLSF.

This clonotype was seen only a few times. This chain links TRBV7-2 with TRBJ1-5; D unclear. V was clipped by 7 bases and J by 0 bases, with 7 bases between them. CDR3 length: 13 residues. Germline V gene lookup returns CDR1 SGHTA and CDR2 FQGNSA. The CDR3 DNA sequence: TGTGCCAGCAACAGATATAGCAATCAGCCCCAGCATTTT. Amino acids: CASNRYSNQPQHF.

This clonotype was counted at least ten times. This chain uses TRBV28 with TRBJ2-7; D call uncertain. The CDR3 extends over 12 amino acids. V lost 3 bases and J 3 bases, leaving 6 bases between the germline ends. Looked up from germline, CDR1 is MDHEN and CDR2 is SYDVKM. The CDR3 loop reads CASSFKGYEQYF. The CDR3 coding sequence is TGTGCCAGCAGTTTTAAGGGCTACGAGCAGTACTTC.

There are many counts of this clonotype. V gene TRBV20-1 combines with J gene TRBJ1-2; D unresolved. The CDR3 covers 14 residues. V shed 2 bases and J shed 8 bases, with 18 bases lying between them. CDR1 and CDR2 (germline): DFQATT, SNEGSKA (reference sequence). The CDR3 sequence is CSARSPGGGNGYTF. CDR3 DNA sequence: TGCAGTGCTAGAAGCCCGGGAGGTGGAAACGGCTACACCTTC.

The rearrangement joins TRBV7-8 to TRBJ2-6; D is possibly TRBD2 (5 bases). The germline V and J ends were trimmed by 5 bases and 4 bases, with 12 bases remaining between them. This CDR3 spans 15 amino acids. Germline V gene sequence: CDR1 SGHVS, CDR2 FQNEAQ. The DNA of the CDR3 is TGTGCCAGCAGCCCGAGACGAGGGGGGGCCAACGTCCTGACTTTC. Translated: CASSPRRGGANVLTF.

As regards this clonotype: Given a far larger clone just one base away, this is likely a sequencing read error. The chain recombines TRBV6-5 with TRBJ2-5, with D perhaps TRBD1 (7 bases). Trimming took off 3 bases at V and 9 bases at J, with 14 bases between the two ends. The CDR3 has 13 amino acids. Per germline, CDR1 MNHEY and CDR2 SVGAGI. The CDR3 coding sequence is TGTGCCAGCAGTTATAGGCAGGGGGAGGCCCAGTACTTC. Its protein product is CASSYRQGEAQYF.

The rearrangement links TRBV7-9 to TRBJ1-5; the D is unclear. Trimming removed 5 bases from V and 4 bases from J, with 15 bases in between. Germline V CDR1 and CDR2: SEHNR, FQNEAQ (reference sequence). This CDR3 has 15 amino acids. This chain's CDR3 is CASSQDARLNQPQHF. DNA of the CDR3: TGTGCCAGCAGCCAGGACGCGAGGCTTAATCAGCCCCAGCATTTT. The full variable domain, its missing parts supplied by reference TRBV7-9 and TRBJ1-5, is DTGVSQNPRHKITKRGQNVTFRCDPISEHNRLYWYRQTLGQGPEFLTYFQNEAQLEKSRLLSDRFSAERPKGSFSTLEIQRTEQGDSAMYLCASSQDARLNQPQHFGDGTRLSIL.

The chain joins TRBV4-3 to TRBJ1-1, with D unclear. The V end was cut by 4 bases, the J end by 4 bases, with 16 bases between. The CDR3 has 15 amino acids. Germline values: CDR1 LGHNA, CDR2 YSLEER. CDR3 residues: CASSPSLVWSTEAFF. CDR3 nucleotide sequence: TGCGCCAGCAGCCCAAGCTTAGTATGGAGCACTGAAGCTTTCTTT.

This clonotype appeared many times. The chain uses TRBV7-2 and TRBJ1-2; possible D gene TRBD1, 6 bases. V was shortened by 11 bases and J by 3 bases, with 22 bases between the two germline ends. The germline gives CDR1 SGHTA, CDR2 FQGNSA. This CDR3 comprises 15 residues. CDR3 protein: CAASTWGADDYGYTF. In DNA form, the CDR3 reads TGTGCCGCGTCTACCTGGGGGGCCGACGACTATGGCTACACCTTC.

This clonotype appeared a few times. The chain employs TRBV19 and TRBJ1-3, with no clear D. V lost 7 bases, J lost 4 bases, and 14 bases lay in between. The germline gives CDR1 LNHDA, CDR2 SQIVND (reference sequence). This CDR3 has 14 amino acids. CDR3 bases: TGTGCCAGTACCTCGGGCCCTCGGGGAAACACCATATATTTT. Residues: CASTSGPRGNTIYF.

This clonotype came up many times. The chain uses TRBV3-1 and TRBJ1-6, with D perhaps TRBD1 (6 bases). From germline, CDR1 is LGHDT and CDR2 YNNKEL (reference sequence). This CDR3 spans 15 amino acids. The V end lost 4 bases, the J end lost 7 bases, and 14 bases lay between the germline ends. The CDR3 DNA is TGTGCCAGCAGCCTTTCGCTAGGACAGAATTCACCCCTCCACTTT. As protein: CASSLSLGQNSPLHF.

The chain has TRBV19 and TRBJ1-5; tentatively, D is TRBD1 (6 bases). The CDR3 extends over 15 amino acids. The germline V gene encodes CDR1 LNHDA and CDR2 SQIVND (reference sequence). Trimming removed 3 bases at V and 6 bases at J, with 15 bases between. CDR3 coding DNA: TGTGCCAGTAGTATCGGGGGGCGGTTAGGTCAGCCCCAGCATTTT. It yields the protein CASSIGGRLGQPQHF.

For the CDR3, the DNA is TGTGCCAGTAGTATAGGGGGTATTTTCAATCAGCCCCAGCATTTT. Translating it yields CASSIGGIFNQPQHF. The J gene is TRBJ1-5, the V gene TRBV19; D gene ambiguous. The germline V gene encodes CDR1 LNHDA and CDR2 SQIVND (reference sequence). CDR3 size: 15 residues. V lost 1 base, J lost 3 bases, and 10 bases lay in between.

This clonotype was observed at least ten times. The V call is TRBV5-1, the J call TRBJ1-2; 10 bases map to TRBD1. The trim removed 5 bases at V and 0 bases at J, leaving 13 bases unmatched. The CDR3 has 18 residues. Germline CDR1 is SGHRS and CDR2 is YFSETQ. The CDR3 DNA sequence: TGCGCCAGCAGTGGGACTCCGGGACAGGGGAAAGCTAACTATGGCTACACCTTC. It yields the protein CASSGTPGQGKANYGYTF.

This rearrangement joins TRBV11-2 to TRBJ2-7, with D unresolved. Germline V CDR1 and CDR2: SGHAT, FQNNGV. V gave up 5 bases and J gave up 2 bases, with 13 bases separating them. This CDR3 comprises 14 residues. CDR3: CASSPTEIPYEQYF. As DNA, the CDR3 is TGTGCCAGCAGCCCCACAGAAATCCCCTACGAGCAGTACTTC.

This clonotype has at least ten counts. The rearrangement uses TRBV12-5 and TRBJ2-7; a possible D gene is TRBD1 (6 bases). Germline loops: CDR1 LGHNT, CDR2 FRNRAP. Trimming left V 5 bases short and J 4 bases short, with 18 bases between. The CDR3 covers 15 residues. The CDR3 here is CASGPSQGLWYEQYF. CDR3 nucleotides: TGTGCTAGTGGTCCTTCCCAGGGGCTATGGTACGAGCAGTACTTC.

This clonotype has a handful of counts. The rearrangement joins TRBV7-3 to TRBJ2-2; no firm D call. The CDR3 runs to 14 residues. V was clipped by 1 base and J by 3 bases, with 6 bases between them. CDR1 and CDR2 from the germline V gene are SGHTA and FQGTGA. The CDR3 is CASSLIGDTGELFF. The CDR3 DNA reads as TGTGCCAGCAGCTTAATTGGGGACACCGGGGAGCTGTTTTTT.

In its sample, this clonotype was seen many times. V and J are TRBV2 and TRBJ1-2, with D maybe TRBD1 (5 bases). The CDR3 has 14 amino acids. In germline, CDR1 is SNHLY, CDR2 FYNNEI. Trimming stripped 6 bases from V and 6 bases from J, with 17 bases between. The CDR3 spells CASSSGGGGNGYTF. DNA for the CDR3: TGTGCCAGCAGCTCCGGTGGGGGTGGAAATGGCTACACCTTC.

This clonotype was seen at least ten times. The chain uses TRBV18 and TRBJ2-7; TRBD1 matches 7 bases. CDR1 and CDR2 from the germline V gene are KGHSH and LQKENI. Unmatched junction bases numbered 4, after V lost 8 bases and J lost 0 bases. This CDR3 spans 13 amino acids. CDR3 coding DNA: TGTGCCAGCAGTCCAGGGGGCTCCTACGAGCAGTACTTC. Amino acids: CASSPGGSYEQYF.

This clonotype was observed a few times. The gene calls are TRBV5-1 and TRBJ2-7, with 7 bases fitting TRBD1. The CDR3 covers 13 residues. Germline V lookup: CDR1 SGHRS, CDR2 YFSETQ. J was trimmed by 7 bases and V by 5 bases; bases with no gene match: 9. CDR3 in amino acids: CASRTGQTGEQYF. The CDR3 DNA sequence: TGCGCCAGCAGGACGGGACAGACGGGAGAGCAGTACTTC. Complete variable domain (other parts from reference TRBV5-1 and TRBJ2-7): KAGVTQTPRYLIKTRGQQVTLSCSPISGHRSVSWYQQTPGQGLQFLFEYFSETQRNKGNFPGRFSGRQFSNSRSEMNVSTLELGDSALYLCASRTGQTGEQYFGPGTRLTVT.

This clonotype was recorded many times. The chain couples TRBV11-2 to TRBJ1-1; D not resolved. V lost 0 bases and J lost 4, with 9 bases in between. This CDR3 comprises 14 residues. The germline V gene has CDR1 SGHAT and CDR2 FQNNGV. CDR3 nucleotide sequence: TGTGCCAGCAGCTTAGATCAGGTGGCCACTGAAGCTTTCTTT. Its protein product is CASSLDQVATEAFF.

The sample holds a few counts of this clonotype. J is TRBJ2-1 and V is TRBV7-3; a weak D match, TRBD2 (6 bases). V was cut by 11 bases and J by 3 bases, with 14 bases left in between. Germline CDR1 reads SGHTA; CDR2 reads FQGTGA. This CDR3 contains 13 residues. CDR3 nucleotides: TGTGCCGGGGCGGGACCCATCTACAATGAGCAGTTCTTC. This codes for CAGAGPIYNEQFF. Full variable domain (remainder filled in from reference TRBV7-3 and TRBJ2-1): GAGVSQTPSNKVTEKGKYVELRCDPISGHTALYWYRQSLGQGPEFLIYFQGTGAADDSGLPNDRFFAVRPEGSVSTLKIQRTERGDSAVYLCAGAGPIYNEQFFGPGTRLTVL.